The T cell receptor beta chain under discussion was sequenced for a study of blood T cell repertoires in COVID-19. Study-wide background: The analysed material was cDNA or gDNA that came from T cells, B-cell-depleted T cells, or PBMCs.

TCRdb's table, derived via immunoSEQ multiplex PCR, lists solely in-frame clones and lacks some. In the table there are some 190,000 clones, approximately 85% of which are singletons. The TCR was taken from a human donor with active or convalescent COVID-19. The donor label of this sample is uncertain. The sample comprised peripheral blood.

For the CDR3, the DNA is TGTGCCAGCAGTTTCAGGATCAGCGGGAGATCGCGGGAGCAGTTCTTC. Its translation: CASSFRISGRSREQFF. The rearrangement joins TRBV28 to TRBJ2-1, with 8 bases that match TRBD2. The germline V gene encodes CDR1 MDHEN and CDR2 SYDVKM. The CDR3 runs to 16 residues. With V trimmed by 3 bases and J by 10 bases, 14 bases remained unmatched. Looking up the rest from reference TRBV28 and TRBJ2-1 gives the full variable domain: DVKVTQSSRYLVKRTGEKVFLECVQDMDHENMFWYRQDPGLGLRLIYFSYDVKMKEKGDIPEGYSVSREKKERFSLILESASTNQTSMYLCASSFRISGRSREQFFGPGTRLTVL.